The 11 T cell receptor beta chains below all came from one sample that was sequenced in a study of control samples from healthy donors and cancer patients. The assay was immunoSEQ multiplex PCR, and TCRdb's table has in-frame clones only and misses some. The table lists approximately 99,000 clones, about 80% of them singletons, with roughly 6.5% in the top ten. The sample was blood. These receptors all come from a man between 18 and 29 years old in good health.

The rearrangement uses TRBV19 and TRBJ1-5; no definite D call. Germline V gene data show CDR1 as LNHDA and CDR2 as SQIVND (reference sequence). With 3 bases removed from V and 1 base from J, the gap between germline ends came to 19 bases. The CDR3 sequence is 18 residues long. In nucleotides, the CDR3 is TGTGCCAGTAGTATGATTTCAGACAAGAAAAACAGCAATCAGCCCCAGCATTTT. Amino acid sequence: CASSMISDKKNSNQPQHF.

The CDR3 DNA reads as TGTGCCAGCAGCCAGGACGGCCTTGGGAACACCATATATTTT. Its protein product is CASSQDGLGNTIYF. The chain recombines TRBV5-4 with TRBJ1-3; D is uncertain. The CDR3 runs 14 residues. V lost 4 bases and J lost 7, with 15 bases in between. Germline V lookup: CDR1 SGHNT, CDR2 YYREEE (reference sequence).

This clone was recorded many times. The J gene is TRBJ2-3, the V gene TRBV25-1; 8 nucleotides agree with TRBD2. J was trimmed by 4 bases and V by 4 bases; bases with no gene match: 4. CDR1 MGHDK and CDR2 SYGVNS come from the germline V gene. The CDR3 loop spans 14 amino acids. The CDR3 DNA sequence: TGTGCCAGCAGTGCGGGGGGGGTCGCAGATACGCAGTATTTT. It is translated as CASSAGGVADTQYF. The full variable domain, its missing parts supplied by reference TRBV25-1 and TRBJ2-3, is EADIYQTPRYLVIGTGKKITLECSQTMGHDKMYWYQQDPGMELHLIHYSYGVNSTEKGDLSSESTVSRIRTEHFPLTLESARPSHTSQYLCASSAGGVADTQYFGPGTRLTVL.

This clone was seen more than once but under ten times. The chain employs TRBV29-1 and TRBJ1-2, with unresolved D. CDR1 and CDR2 from the germline V gene are SQVTM and ANQGSEA. V shed 5 bases and J shed 6 bases, with 7 bases lying between them. This CDR3 spans 10 amino acids. This CDR3 is CSVSQNGYTF. CDR3 bases: TGCAGCGTTTCCCAGAATGGCTACACCTTC.

The chain employs TRBV5-1 and TRBJ1-2; no definite D call. Germline values: CDR1 SGHRS, CDR2 YFSETQ. The germline V and J ends were trimmed by 0 bases and 1 base, with 31 bases remaining between them. This CDR3 is 22 amino acids long. In nucleotides, the CDR3 is TGCGCCAGCAGCTTGGGAACAAATCACGGCGCGGGGAAGCCCTTAAATAACTATGGCTACACCTTC. Protein product: CASSLGTNHGAGKPLNNYGYTF.

V usage is TRBV6-2 or TRBV6-3 and J usage is TRBJ1-1, with D possibly being TRBD1 (6 bases). Germline CDR1 is MNHEY and CDR2 is SVGEGT. The V end was cut by 4 bases, the J end by 0 bases, with 12 bases between. The CDR3 sequence is 15 residues long. This chain's CDR3 is CASSSTGQLNTEAFF. CDR3 coding DNA: TGTGCCAGCAGTTCCACCGGACAGTTGAACACTGAAGCTTTCTTT.

V usage is TRBV9 and J usage is TRBJ2-2, with 10 nucleotides matching TRBD2. From germline, CDR1 is SGDLS and CDR2 YYNGEE. The CDR3 covers 14 residues. With V trimmed by 1 base and J by 13 bases, 7 bases remained unmatched. The CDR3 DNA reads as TGTGCCAGCAGCGTATCCAGCGGGGGGGCATCGCTGTTTTTT. This sequence encodes CASSVSSGGASLFF. Full variable domain (remainder filled in from reference TRBV9 and TRBJ2-2): DSGVTQTPKHLITATGQRVTLRCSPRSGDLSVYWYQQSLDQGLQFLIQYYNGEERAKGNILERFSAQQFPDLHSELNLSSLELGDSALYFCASSVSSGGASLFFGEGSRLTVL.

The chain employs TRBV4-2 and TRBJ2-1; 7 positions match TRBD2. CDR3 size: 14 residues. In germline, CDR1 is LGHNA, CDR2 YNFKEQ. V lost 1 base to trimming and J lost 5 bases; unmatched junction nucleotides: 2. The CDR3 here is CASSQGLADNEQFF. In DNA, the CDR3 is TGTGCCAGCAGCCAAGGTCTAGCGGACAATGAGCAGTTCTTC.

The CDR3, as DNA: TGTGCCAGCGCTAGCGGGGGCCCGACCTACAATGAGCAGTTCTTC. It specifies CASASGGPTYNEQFF. The chain recombines TRBV28 with TRBJ2-1, with 10 bases aligning to TRBD2. The CDR3 extends over 15 amino acids. V lost 8 bases, J lost 2 bases, and 6 bases stayed unmatched. Germline lookup yields CDR1 MDHEN and CDR2 SYDVKM.

This chain connects TRBV5-6 to TRBJ1-1, with D possibly matching TRBD1 (6 bases). This CDR3 has 14 amino acids. V was cut by 4 bases and J by 2 bases, with 12 bases left in between. Looked up from germline, CDR1 is SGHDT and CDR2 is YYEEEE. This CDR3 reads CASSRTESNTEAFF. The CDR3 DNA reads as TGTGCCAGCAGCAGGACAGAGAGTAACACTGAAGCTTTCTTT. Based on the CDR3 plus reference TRBV5-6 and TRBJ1-1, the full variable domain is DAGVTQSPTHLIKTRGQQVTLRCSPKSGHDTVSWYQQALGQGPQFIFQYYEEEERQRGNFPDRFSGHQFPNYSSELNVNALLLGDSALYLCASSRTESNTEAFFGQGTRLTVV.

V gene TRBV4-1 combines with J gene TRBJ1-5; no definite D call. CDR3 size: 14 residues. The germline CDR1 and CDR2 sequences are MGHRA and YSYEKL. V was clipped by 4 bases and J by 3 bases, with 10 bases between them. The CDR3 DNA is TGCGCCAGCAGCCCAACCCCAGTCAATCAGCCCCAGCATTTT. Translating it yields CASSPTPVNQPQHF.